Sequencing of this T cell receptor beta chain was carried out in a study of T-cell reconstitution after alpha-beta-depleted transplantation in children. Findings and limits, study-wide: About two months after transplant, alpha-beta T cells reportedly came from several hundred expanded graft clones. The study traced high day-60 TCRbeta diversity in some patients to surviving recipient T cells and thymic progenitors.

Concerning this clonotype itself: Its specificity is unknown.

A library of TCRbeta sequences, prepared with unique molecular identifiers, was generated. TCRdb processed the PCR reads anew with MiXCR; each CDR3 protein has one entry. The table lists 300,000 to 400,000 distinct CDR3 sequences, 15% to 20% of them singletons. Germline CDR1 and CDR2: SEHNR and FQNEAQ (reference sequence). The CDR3 runs 13 residues. V dropped 5 bases and J dropped 5 bases, with 12 bases sitting between them. The sequence derives from a male patient between 2 and 9 years old who had a stem cell transplant for acute lymphoblastic leukemia, so the T cells may come from the graft donor. V and J are TRBV7-9 and TRBJ2-5; weak D call: TRBD1 (6 bases). Specimen: PBMCs, mostly from graft donor cells, collected 360 days after TCRalphabeta/CD19-depleted stem cell transplant. Here the CDR3 reads CASSKTGGETQYF. CDR3 DNA: TGTGCCAGCAGCAAGACAGGCGGCGAGACCCAGTACTTC.